A selection of T cell receptor beta chains follows, all from one sample in a study of blood T cell repertoires in COVID-19. Assay used: immunoSEQ multiplex PCR; TCRdb lists only in-frame clones, some missing. The data show about 670,000 clones, just under 90% seen once. Sequences were obtained from peripheral blood. Source of these receptors: a woman aged 18-30 years with acute or convalescent COVID-19. The CDR3 runs from the conserved cysteine through the conserved F or W. Each record gives: D gene, V gene, clone size, J gene, CDR3 protein, CDR3 DNA. D genes are given only for firm matches. Not every row has a clone size; where given, it reads once, few, many or a size class.

NA	TRBV6-6	NA	TRBJ2-3	CASSSGGQTYTDTQYF	TGTGCCAGCAGTAGTGGCGGACAGACTTACACAGATACGCAGTATTTT
NA	TRBV6-2/TRBV6-3	NA	TRBJ2-1	CASSYHLGLYNEQFF	TGTGCCAGCAGTTACCACCTGGGCCTCTACAATGAGCAGTTCTTC
TRBD1	TRBV29-1	NA	TRBJ2-5	CSVENTRGRMETQYF	TGCAGCGTTGAGAATACCAGGGGGCGTATGGAGACCCAGTACTTC
NA	TRBV5-1	NA	TRBJ1-1	CASSLTGSPPDSPEAFF	TGCGCCAGCAGCCTAACCGGATCCCCTCCTGACAGTCCTGAAGCTTTCTTT
NA	TRBV19	NA	TRBJ1-2	CASSIRSPLRIYGYTF	TGTGCCAGTAGTATCCGGTCTCCCCTCCGTATTTATGGCTACACCTTC
TRBD1	TRBV4-3	NA	TRBJ1-2	CASSQGTGAYSGYTF	TGCGCCAGCAGCCAGGGGACAGGCGCCTATTCTGGCTACACCTTC
TRBD1	TRBV28	NA	TRBJ1-1	CASRGALGQINTEAFF	TGTGCCAGCAGGGGGGCATTGGGACAGATTAACACTGAAGCTTTCTTT
NA	TRBV5-1	NA	TRBJ2-5	CASSLRQWVQETQYF	TGCGCCAGCAGCTTGAGACAGTGGGTCCAAGAGACCCAGTACTTC
NA	TRBV9	NA	TRBJ1-2	CASSTEVGSGYTF	TGTGCCAGCAGCACAGAAGTCGGAAGTGGCTACACCTTC
NA	TRBV24-1	NA	TRBJ2-1	CATSKGGGSHSYNEQFF	TGTGCCACCAGTAAGGGAGGTGGGTCTCACTCCTACAATGAGCAGTTCTTC
NA	TRBV10-3	NA	TRBJ1-1	CAISEVGGITEAFF	TGTGCCATCAGTGAAGTAGGGGGAATAACTGAAGCTTTCTTT
NA	TRBV11-2	NA	TRBJ1-3	CAGSPPHRESGNTIYF	TGTGCCGGCTCGCCCCCACACAGGGAATCTGGAAACACCATATATTTT
NA	TRBV23-1	NA	TRBJ1-1	CASSQRHPQGYTEAFF	TGCGCCAGCAGTCAGCGGCACCCCCAGGGGTACACTGAAGCTTTCTTT
NA	TRBV6-5	NA	TRBJ1-2	CASILRENRYGYTF	TGTGCCAGCATTTTGAGGGAGAATCGGTATGGCTACACCTTC
TRBD2	TRBV6-4	NA	TRBJ2-3	CASPRGVRDTQYF	TGTGCCAGCCCCCGGGGGGTCAGGGATACGCAGTATTTT
TRBD2	TRBV7-6	NA	TRBJ2-2	CASSLGGGRTGELFF	TGTGCCAGCAGCTTAGGCGGGGGGCGAACCGGGGAGCTGTTTTTT
NA	TRBV7-2	NA	TRBJ1-2	CASSPRGAGTYGYTF	TGTGCCAGCAGCCCTCGGGGCGCGGGGACTTATGGCTACACCTTC
TRBD1	TRBV5-4	NA	TRBJ2-3	CASSRPGQGETDTQYF	TGTGCCAGCAGCAGACCGGGACAGGGAGAAACAGATACGCAGTATTTT
NA	TRBV11-2	NA	TRBJ1-2	CASSPGGGRGGYTF	TGTGCCAGCAGCCCTGGCGGGGGCCGGGGCGGCTACACCTTC
NA	TRBV6-5	NA	TRBJ1-1	CASTGLKNEAFF	TGTGCCAGCACGGGACTAAAGAATGAAGCTTTCTTT
NA	TRBV18	NA	TRBJ1-1	CASSPRQFERTEAFF	TGTGCCAGCTCACCGCGACAGTTCGAACGCACTGAAGCTTTCTTT
TRBD1	TRBV6-5	NA	TRBJ1-1	CASGQGGRNTEAFF	TGTGCCAGCGGCCAGGGGGGTCGGAACACTGAAGCTTTCTTT
TRBD2	TRBV25-1	NA	TRBJ2-1	CASRARTIWRGSDNEQFF	TGTGCCAGCAGAGCCCGTACGATCTGGCGGGGGTCAGACAATGAGCAGTTCTTC
NA	TRBV5-1	NA	TRBJ2-4	CASSFQGAKNIQYF	TGCGCCAGCAGCTTTCAGGGAGCCAAAAACATTCAGTACTTC
TRBD1	TRBV4-1	NA	TRBJ1-2	CASSPIPTGPYGYTF	TGCGCCAGCAGCCCAATACCGACAGGGCCGTATGGCTACACCTTC
TRBD1	TRBV12-5	NA	TRBJ1-6	CASGAGGQNSPLHF	TGTGCTAGTGGGGCAGGGGGACAGAATTCACCCCTCCACTTT
TRBD2	TRBV9	NA	TRBJ2-7	CASSVEVGLAGGPPYEQYF	TGTGCCAGCAGCGTAGAGGTGGGACTAGCGGGGGGACCTCCCTACGAGCAGTACTTC
NA	TRBV5-4	NA	TRBJ1-1	CASSSGGWNTEAFF	TGTGCCAGCAGCTCGGGTGGTTGGAACACTGAAGCTTTCTTT
TRBD2	TRBV6-2/TRBV6-3	few	TRBJ2-2	CASSYRWTSQAPNTGELFF	TGTGCCAGCAGTTACCGGTGGACTAGTCAGGCCCCGAACACCGGGGAGCTGTTTTTT
NA	TRBV5-1	once	TRBJ1-2	CASSLDTNYGYTF	TGCGCCAGCAGCTTGGACACCAACTATGGCTACACCTTC
TRBD1	TRBV28	NA	TRBJ2-7	CASSSNLQGQGAYEQYF	TGTGCCAGCAGTTCAAATTTACAGGGGCAGGGGGCCTACGAGCAGTACTTC
NA	TRBV12-1	NA	TRBJ2-2	CASTILRGGPDTGELFF	TGTGCCAGCACCATTCTTCGGGGGGGGCCGGACACCGGGGAGCTGTTTTTT
TRBD1	TRBV11-2	NA	TRBJ1-5	CASSLGQGRNQPQHF	TGTGCCAGCAGCCTGGGACAGGGGCGCAATCAGCCCCAGCATTTT
NA	TRBV6-5	NA	TRBJ1-1	CASTTGFSEAFF	TGTGCCAGCACAACAGGATTTTCTGAAGCTTTCTTT
NA	TRBV30	NA	TRBJ1-6	CAWRDVGTPLHF	TGTGCCTGGAGGGACGTCGGGACACCCCTCCACTTT